These 20 T cell receptor beta chains came from one sample sequenced in a study of cytomegalovirus exposure and HLA in healthy donors. TCRdb's table, derived via immunoSEQ multiplex PCR, lists solely in-frame clones and lacks some. Of some 70,000 clones in the sample, around 89% were seen once. Specimen: PBMCs. These receptors all come from a woman aged 18-29 years in good health and CMV-seronegative.

The V and J genes are TRBV19 and TRBJ1-4; D gene unclear. Trimming took off 1 base at V and 0 bases at J, with 12 bases between the two ends. Germline CDR1 and CDR2: LNHDA and SQIVND (reference sequence). The CDR3 consists of 17 residues. CDR3: CASSIVRHRATNEKLFF. The CDR3 nucleotides read TGTGCCAGTAGTATAGTCCGACACCGTGCAACTAATGAAAAACTGTTTTTT.

The J gene is TRBJ1-6, the V gene TRBV30; TRBD1 agrees at 7 bases. Germline CDR1 and CDR2: GTSNPN and SVGIG (reference sequence). The CDR3 totals 13 residues. V lost 5 bases, J lost 10 bases, and 8 bases stayed unmatched. In DNA, the CDR3 is TGTGCCTGGGATGGACAGGTTGGATCACCCCTCCACTTT. Translation: CAWDGQVGSPLHF. Drawing the rest from reference TRBV30 and TRBJ1-6, the complete variable domain is SQTIHQWPATLVQPVGSPLSLECTVEGTSNPNLYWYRQAAGRGLQLLFYSVGIGQISSEVPQNLSASRPQDRQFILSSKKLLLSDSGFYLCAWDGQVGSPLHFGNGTRLTVT.

The gene calls are TRBV4-3 and TRBJ1-4, with 10 bases identical to TRBD1. CDR1 is LGHNA, CDR2 YSLEER, per germline. This CDR3 is 16 amino acids long. V lost 3 bases and J lost 8; bases outside the gene matches: 9. CDR3 sequence reads: CASSHETGTGDEKLFF. The CDR3 nucleotides read TGCGCCAGCAGCCACGAAACCGGGACAGGGGACGAAAAACTGTTTTTT.

This clone was recorded once. The junction departs from germline at one end; a sequencing error may be responsible. The rearrangement uses TRBV10-2 and TRBJ1-5; D is unclear. The CDR3 is made up of 13 amino acids. Per germline, CDR1 WSHSY and CDR2 SAAADI. The CDR3 loop reads CASRELGNQPQHF. The CDR3 DNA reads as TGCGCCAGCAGAGAGTTAGGCAATCAGCCCCAGCATTTT.

V gene TRBV18 combines with J gene TRBJ2-1, with 8 bases lining up with TRBD2. This CDR3 contains 13 residues. Germline CDR1 KGHSH, CDR2 LQKENI. The V segment lost 3 bases and the J segment 9 bases; nucleotides outside the gene matches: 4. DNA for the CDR3: TGTGCCAGCTCACCGGGGACTAGAGTTGAGCAGTTCTTC. Its translation is CASSPGTRVEQFF.

This rearrangement joins TRBV4-3 to TRBJ1-2; the D is unclear. Germline V gene data show CDR1 as LGHNA and CDR2 as YSLEER. The V end lost 0 bases, the J end lost 0 bases, and 5 bases lay between the germline ends. The CDR3 length is 14 residues. The CDR3: CASSQEGANYGYTF. The CDR3, as DNA: TGCGCCAGCAGCCAAGAAGGAGCTAACTATGGCTACACCTTC.

This clone turned up a few times. J is TRBJ1-5 and V is TRBV5-3; D remains unclear. TRBV5-3 is identified as an open reading frame with a role that is uncertain. The V end lost 4 bases, the J end lost 4 bases, and 3 bases lay between the germline ends. The CDR3 has 11 residues. CDR3 DNA sequence: TGTGCCAGAAGCGTAAATCAGCCCCAGCATTTT. Its translation: CARSVNQPQHF.

The chain joins TRBV29-1 to TRBJ1-3; D gene uncertain. The germline V gene encodes CDR1 SQVTM and CDR2 ANQGSEA. Trimming stripped 4 bases from V and 0 bases from J, with 10 bases between. The CDR3 loop spans 14 amino acids. CDR3 nucleotide sequence: TGCAGCGTTGGACATCAGAGCTCTGGAAACACCATATATTTT. It translates to CSVGHQSSGNTIYF. Variable domain in full (rest from reference TRBV29-1 and TRBJ1-3): SAVISQKPSRDICQRGTSLTIQCQVDSQVTMMFWYRQQPGQSLTLIATANQGSEATYESGFVIDKFPISRPNLTFSTLTVSNMSPEDSSIYLCSVGHQSSGNTIYFGEGSWLTVV.

This clone has just one count. The chain recombines TRBV28 with TRBJ2-7; the D gene is possibly TRBD2 (6 bases). V was pared by 7 bases and J by 2 bases, with 15 bases between. Germline assignment: CDR1 MDHEN and CDR2 SYDVKM. The CDR3 loop spans 14 amino acids. The CDR3 DNA sequence: TGTGCCAGCATCAACCCCGGGGAGGCCTACGAGCAGTACTTC. Translating it yields CASINPGEAYEQYF.

This sequence joins TRBV2 and TRBJ1-1; TRBD1 matches at 11 bases. Germline V gene sequence: CDR1 SNHLY, CDR2 FYNNEI. Unmatched junction bases numbered 8, after V lost 6 bases and J lost 5 bases. This CDR3 comprises 15 residues. The CDR3 reads CASRGGGTGGTEAFF. CDR3 nucleotide sequence: TGTGCCAGCAGGGGGGGCGGGACAGGGGGGACTGAAGCTTTCTTT.

For the CDR3, the DNA is TGCGCCAGCAGCCCCGGACTAGCGAGAGAGTTAGATACGCAGTATTTT. Translation gives CASSPGLARELDTQYF. The V call is TRBV5-1, the J call TRBJ2-3, with TRBD2 identical over 9 bases. The CDR3 runs to 16 residues. The ends lost 4 bases at V and 5 bases at J; junction bases unmatched: 11. CDR1 and CDR2 from the germline V gene are SGHRS and YFSETQ.

This clone was recorded a few times. The V gene is TRBV28, the J gene TRBJ2-7; D call uncertain. The V gene's germline CDR1 is MDHEN and CDR2 SYDVKM. The V end was cut by 3 bases, the J end by 3 bases, with 15 bases between. The CDR3 is 15 residues long. CDR3 DNA sequence: TGTGCCAGCAGTTTCCCCGCAGGTGTTCGCTACGAGCAGTACTTC. It is translated as CASSFPAGVRYEQYF.

The chain's CDR3 is CASSVAPGQSSYEQYF. The CDR3 nucleotides read TGTGCCAGCAGCGTCGCACCGGGACAGAGCTCCTACGAGCAGTACTTC. This chain links TRBV7-7 with TRBJ2-7; 7 nucleotides match TRBD1. J lost 0 bases, V lost 5 bases, and 10 bases had no gene match. This CDR3 is built from 16 residues. Germline loops: CDR1 SSHAT, CDR2 FNYEAQ (reference sequence).

The chain combines TRBV4-1 with TRBJ2-7, with 11 bases that match TRBD2. CDR1 MGHRA and CDR2 YSYEKL come from the germline V gene. The CDR3 contains 15 residues. The ends lost 5 bases at V and 3 bases at J; junction bases unmatched: 6. CDR3 coding DNA: TGCGCCAGCAGCGGGACTAGCGGATTGAGCTACGAGCAGTACTTC. Amino acids: CASSGTSGLSYEQYF.

The chain links TRBV7-3 to TRBJ2-1; D perhaps matches TRBD1 (6 bases). Trimming pared 4 bases from V and 7 bases from J, leaving 11 bases between. This CDR3 spans 13 amino acids. Germline loops: CDR1 SGHTA, CDR2 FQGTGA. In DNA form, the CDR3 reads TGTGCCAGCAGCTCCAAAGGGGGTAATGAGCAGTTCTTC. Its protein is CASSSKGGNEQFF.

This rearrangement joins TRBV27 to TRBJ1-6; 9 bases line up with TRBD1. The CDR3 is 16 residues long. The germline CDR1 and CDR2 sequences are MNHEY and SMNVEV (reference sequence). J lost 8 bases, V lost 2 bases, and 7 bases had no gene match. The CDR3 nucleotides read TGTGCCAGCAGTTTAAACAGGGGGCGAGTTGATTCACCCCTCCACTTT. It codes for CASSLNRGRVDSPLHF.

The genes are TRBV10-3 and TRBJ2-1, with D possibly being TRBD2 (5 bases). In germline, CDR1 is ENHRY, CDR2 SYGVKD. The CDR3 runs 15 residues. V lost 4 bases and J 8 bases, leaving 18 bases between the germline ends. CDR3 protein: CAISVLSGSLYEQFF. CDR3 DNA sequence: TGTGCCATCAGTGTGTTGTCTGGGAGTCTCTATGAGCAGTTCTTC.

This sequence joins TRBV11-2 and TRBJ2-7; 7 bases are shared with TRBD2. This CDR3 has 14 residues. V gave up 1 base and J gave up 3 bases; unmatched junction bases: 3. Germline CDR1 reads SGHAT; CDR2 reads FQNNGV. The CDR3 DNA is TGTGCCAGCAGCTTAGCGGGGGGTCTCTACGAGCAGTACTTC. Translated: CASSLAGGLYEQYF.

The chain combines TRBV28 with TRBJ1-4; a possible D gene is TRBD1 (5 bases). Trimming cost V 8 bases and J 6 bases, with 16 bases left between them. The germline V gene has CDR1 MDHEN and CDR2 SYDVKM. This CDR3 contains 14 residues. This CDR3 reads CASVNGGEDEKLFF. The CDR3 DNA is TGTGCCAGCGTAAACGGGGGGGAGGATGAAAAACTGTTTTTT.

The rearrangement uses TRBV27 and TRBJ2-7; 10 bases agree with TRBD2. The trim removed 4 bases at V and 5 bases at J, leaving 8 bases unmatched. Germline lookup yields CDR1 MNHEY and CDR2 SMNVEV (reference sequence). This CDR3 contains 15 residues. CDR3 region: CASSSSGRALNEQYF. Here the CDR3 DNA reads TGTGCCAGCAGTTCGAGCGGGAGGGCCTTGAACGAGCAGTACTTC.